This TCR beta chain was identified in a study of blood T cell repertoires in COVID-19. Study at large: Collection of acute and convalescent COVID-19 samples took place in the United States, Italy and Spain. From T cells, B-cell-depleted T cells, or PBMCs came the material, which was cDNA or gDNA.

As handled by the study authors: Nucleated cell counts were estimated from reference gene primer amplification. TCRdb's copy holds only in-frame clones and misses some; the assay was immunoSEQ multiplex PCR. V and J calls and clone size come straight from that table; D and trimming were deduced from the DNA. The data show about 230,000 clones, more than 70% seen once. Losses at the gene ends were 3 bases for V and 0 bases for J; bases not matched to a gene: 10. CDR1 MGHRA and CDR2 YSYEKL come from the germline V gene. This CDR3 spans 18 amino acids. This TCR derives from a man older than 75 with acute or convalescent COVID-19. Sequencing was carried out using peripheral blood. This chain joins TRBV4-1 and TRBJ2-2; the match to TRBD1 covers 7 bases. The chain's CDR3 is CASSHQTPGTANTGELFF. The DNA of the CDR3 is TGCGCCAGCAGCCATCAGACCCCCGGGACAGCGAACACCGGGGAGCTGTTTTTT.